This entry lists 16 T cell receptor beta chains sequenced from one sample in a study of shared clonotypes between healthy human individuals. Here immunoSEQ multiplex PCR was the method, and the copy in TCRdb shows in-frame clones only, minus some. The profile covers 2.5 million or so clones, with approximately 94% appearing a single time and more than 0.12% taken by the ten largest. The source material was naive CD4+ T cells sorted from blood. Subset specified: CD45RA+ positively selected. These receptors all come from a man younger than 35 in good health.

CDR3 bases: TGTGCCTGGAGTCCAATAGCGGGAGGCCAAGAGACCCAGTACTTC. Amino acid sequence: CAWSPIAGGQETQYF. The chain carries TRBV30 and TRBJ2-5; 10 bases match TRBD2. CDR1 is GTSNPN and CDR2 is SVGIG in the germline V gene (reference sequence). The CDR3 has 15 residues. V was clipped by 2 bases and J by 1 base; unmatched bases: 4.

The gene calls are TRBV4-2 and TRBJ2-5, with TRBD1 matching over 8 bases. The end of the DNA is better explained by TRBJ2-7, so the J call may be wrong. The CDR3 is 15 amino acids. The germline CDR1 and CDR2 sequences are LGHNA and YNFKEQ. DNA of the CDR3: TGTGCCAGCAGCCAAGAGGGGACAGGCGACTACGAGCAGTACTTC. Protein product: CASSQEGTGDYEQYF.

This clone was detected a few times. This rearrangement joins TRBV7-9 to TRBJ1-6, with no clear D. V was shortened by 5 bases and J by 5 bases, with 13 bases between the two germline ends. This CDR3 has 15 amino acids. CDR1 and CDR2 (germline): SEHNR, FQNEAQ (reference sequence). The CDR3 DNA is TGTGCCAGCAGCCAACGGGCCGCGGATAATTCACCCCTCCACTTT. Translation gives CASSQRAADNSPLHF.

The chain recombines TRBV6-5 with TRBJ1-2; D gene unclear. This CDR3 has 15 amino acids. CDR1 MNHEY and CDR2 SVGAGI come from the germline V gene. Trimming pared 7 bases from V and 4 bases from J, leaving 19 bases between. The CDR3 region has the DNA TGTGCCAGCACCCCTTTCAACTCCGGTTTCTATGGCTACACCTTC. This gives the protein CASTPFNSGFYGYTF.

The DNA for the CDR3 is TGTGCCACCAGCAGAGTAGGCCTAGCGGACTTCAGAAATACGCAGTATTTT. It yields the protein CATSRVGLADFRNTQYF. This chain uses TRBV15 with TRBJ2-3, with 7 bases that match TRBD2. This CDR3 is 17 amino acids long. Trimming took 1 base from V and 7 from J; bases not matched to a gene: 14. Germline CDR1 reads LNHNV; CDR2 reads YYDKDF (reference sequence). Together with reference TRBV15 and TRBJ2-3, the CDR3 gives the full variable domain: DAMVIQNPRYQVTQFGKPVTLSCSQTLNHNVMYWYQQKSSQAPKLLFHYYDKDFNNEADTPDNFQSRRPNTSFCFLDIRSPGLGDTAMYLCATSRVGLADFRNTQYFGPGTRLTVL.

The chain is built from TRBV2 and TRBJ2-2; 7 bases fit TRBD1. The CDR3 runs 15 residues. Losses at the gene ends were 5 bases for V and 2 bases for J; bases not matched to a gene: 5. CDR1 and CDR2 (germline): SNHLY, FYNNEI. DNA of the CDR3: TGTGCCAGCAGTCCGGACAGGCTAAACACCGGGGAGCTGTTTTTT. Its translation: CASSPDRLNTGELFF.

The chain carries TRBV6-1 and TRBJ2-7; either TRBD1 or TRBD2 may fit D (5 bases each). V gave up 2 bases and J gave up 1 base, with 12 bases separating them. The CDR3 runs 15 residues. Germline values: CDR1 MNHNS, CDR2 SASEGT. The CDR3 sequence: CASSELGGSSYEQYF. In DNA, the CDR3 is TGTGCCAGCAGTGAACTTGGGGGTTCTTCCTACGAGCAGTACTTC.

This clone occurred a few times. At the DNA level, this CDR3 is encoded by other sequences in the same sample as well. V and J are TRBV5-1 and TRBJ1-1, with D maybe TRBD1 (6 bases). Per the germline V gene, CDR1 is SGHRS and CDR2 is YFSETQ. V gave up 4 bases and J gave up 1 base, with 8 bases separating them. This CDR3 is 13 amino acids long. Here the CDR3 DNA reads TGCGCCAGCAGCCTGGACAGGAACACTGAAGCTTTCTTT. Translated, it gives CASSLDRNTEAFF.

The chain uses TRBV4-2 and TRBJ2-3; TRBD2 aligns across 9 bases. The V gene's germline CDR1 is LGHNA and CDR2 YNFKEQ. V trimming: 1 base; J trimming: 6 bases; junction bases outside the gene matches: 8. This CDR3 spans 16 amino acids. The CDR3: CASSQVSSGVQDTQYF. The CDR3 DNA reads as TGTGCCAGCAGCCAAGTATCTAGCGGGGTTCAGGATACGCAGTATTTT.

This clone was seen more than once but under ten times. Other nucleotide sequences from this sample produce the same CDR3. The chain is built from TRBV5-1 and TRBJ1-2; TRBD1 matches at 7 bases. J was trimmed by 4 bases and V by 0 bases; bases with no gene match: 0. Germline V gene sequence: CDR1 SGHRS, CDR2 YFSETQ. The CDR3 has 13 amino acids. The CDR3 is CASSLDRGYGYTF. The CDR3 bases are TGCGCCAGCAGCTTGGACAGGGGCTATGGCTACACCTTC.

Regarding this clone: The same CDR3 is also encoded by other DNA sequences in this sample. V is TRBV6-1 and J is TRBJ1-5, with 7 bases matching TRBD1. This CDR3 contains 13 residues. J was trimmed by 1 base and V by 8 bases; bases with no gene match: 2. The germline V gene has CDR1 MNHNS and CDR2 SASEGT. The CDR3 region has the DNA TGTGCCAGCTCACAGGGGAGCAATCAGCCCCAGCATTTT. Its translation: CASSQGSNQPQHF.

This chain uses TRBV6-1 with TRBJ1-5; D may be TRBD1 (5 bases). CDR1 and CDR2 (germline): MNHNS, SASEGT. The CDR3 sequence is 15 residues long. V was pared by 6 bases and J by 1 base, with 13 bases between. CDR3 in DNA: TGTGCCAGCAGCGACTCGGGGGGAAGCAATCAGCCCCAGCATTTT. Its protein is CASSDSGGSNQPQHF.

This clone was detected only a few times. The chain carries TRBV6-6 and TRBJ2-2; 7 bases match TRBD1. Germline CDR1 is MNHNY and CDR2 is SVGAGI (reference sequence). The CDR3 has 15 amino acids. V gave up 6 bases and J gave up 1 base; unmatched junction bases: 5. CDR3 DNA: TGTGCCAGCAGCCAAGACAGGGTGAACACCGGGGAGCTGTTTTTT. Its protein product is CASSQDRVNTGELFF.

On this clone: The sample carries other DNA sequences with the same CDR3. CDR3 nucleotides: TGCGCCAGCAGAACTAGCTCCTACAATGAGCAGTTCTTC. Protein product: CASRTSSYNEQFF. The chain couples TRBV5-1 to TRBJ2-1; a possible D gene is TRBD2 (5 bases). V was clipped by 5 bases and J by 0 bases, with 6 bases between them. Germline values: CDR1 SGHRS, CDR2 YFSETQ. CDR3 length equals 13 residues.

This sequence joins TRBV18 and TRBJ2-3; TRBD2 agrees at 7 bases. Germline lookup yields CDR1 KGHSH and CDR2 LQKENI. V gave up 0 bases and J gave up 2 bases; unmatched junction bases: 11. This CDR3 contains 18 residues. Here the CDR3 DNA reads TGTGCCAGCTCACCACCGGGAAGGGCTAGCGGTTTCACAGATACGCAGTATTTT. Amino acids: CASSPPGRASGFTDTQYF.

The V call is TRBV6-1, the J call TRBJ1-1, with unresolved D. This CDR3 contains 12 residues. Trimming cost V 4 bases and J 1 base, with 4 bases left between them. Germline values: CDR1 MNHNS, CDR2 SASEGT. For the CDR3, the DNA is TGTGCCAGCAGTGCCCAGAACACTGAAGCTTTCTTT. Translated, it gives CASSAQNTEAFF.